Shown below are 6 T cell receptor beta chains from a single sample sequenced in a study of OX40 agonist ivuxolimab in advanced cancers. Here immunoSEQ multiplex PCR was the method, and the copy in TCRdb shows in-frame clones only, minus some. The sample lists 75,000 to 100,000 clones, over 75% seen once, with approximately 2% in the top ten. The source material was CD4+ or CD8+ T cells sorted from blood, sampled in a trial of the OX40 agonist ivuxolimab. All receptors come from an adult with an advanced solid tumor such as melanoma, head and neck, liver or kidney cancer.

The chain links TRBV18 to TRBJ2-1, with 10 bases identical to TRBD1. Germline V gene data show CDR1 as KGHSH and CDR2 as LQKENI. The length of the CDR3 is 16 residues. J was trimmed by 4 bases and V by 0 bases; bases with no gene match: 3. As DNA, the CDR3 is TGTGCCAGCTCACCACCGGCGGGACAGGGGTACAATGAGCAGTTCTTC. Translated, it gives CASSPPAGQGYNEQFF.

In nucleotides, the CDR3 is TGTGCCAGCAGTCGAGTCCAGGGGGGGTTCGGAACAGATACGCAGTATTTT. Protein product: CASSRVQGGFGTDTQYF. The chain has TRBV27 and TRBJ2-3; D is tentatively TRBD1 or TRBD2 (7 bases each). The CDR3 spans 17 residues. Germline V gene sequence: CDR1 MNHEY, CDR2 SMNVEV (reference sequence). V was trimmed by 5 bases and J by 3 bases, leaving 21 bases between them.

The table lists this clone with a few counts. The chain combines TRBV14 with TRBJ1-2; TRBD1 agrees at 7 bases. The CDR3 sequence is 20 residues long. Per germline, CDR1 SGHDN and CDR2 FVKESK. The V and J ends lost 4 bases and 2 bases, in that order; junction bases with no gene match: 22. DNA for the CDR3: TGTGCCAGCAGCCGTGACCGGGGCAACCTCCGGGACAGATACAACTATGGCTACACCTTC. Protein: CASSRDRGNLRDRYNYGYTF.

This clone was detected only once. This chain joins TRBV19 and TRBJ2-3; D not resolved. The CDR3 has 13 residues. V lost 1 base to trimming and J lost 6 bases, with 8 bases between them. CDR1 and CDR2 from the germline V gene are LNHDA and SQIVND (reference sequence). The CDR3 reads CASSIGAADTQYF. DNA for the CDR3: TGTGCCAGTAGTATAGGGGCGGCGGATACGCAGTATTTT.

This clone occurred a few times. J is TRBJ1-2 and V is TRBV6-5; a possible D gene is TRBD1 (6 bases). CDR3 size: 14 residues. Germline CDR1 is MNHEY and CDR2 is SVGAGI. Trimming cost V 7 bases and J 8 bases, with 20 bases left between them. CDR3 nucleotides: TGTGCCAGCATGGGTAGTGGGGGCGCGGGAGGCTACACCTTC. Translated: CASMGSGGAGGYTF.

This clone was observed a single time. V gene TRBV18 combines with J gene TRBJ2-5, with no clear D. The V end was cut by 2 bases, the J end by 5 bases, with 12 bases between. CDR1 and CDR2 from the germline V gene are KGHSH and LQKENI. There are 14 residues in the CDR3. The CDR3 loop reads CASSPSTESETQYF. The CDR3 DNA sequence: TGTGCCAGCTCACCATCTACCGAGTCGGAGACCCAGTACTTC.